This T cell receptor (beta chain) was profiled in a study of T cell changes during pregnancy in multiple sclerosis. Here immunoSEQ multiplex PCR was the method, and the copy in TCRdb shows in-frame clones only, minus some. The repertoire holds some 77,000 clones, with about 93% as singletons. V gave up 1 base and J gave up 8 bases, with 14 bases separating them. This CDR3 comprises 14 residues. Germline CDR1 reads SGHVS; CDR2 reads FQNEAQ. This TCR came from a female donor in good health, enrolled as a control in a pregnancy study. J is TRBJ1-2 and V is TRBV7-8; a possible D gene is TRBD1 (5 bases). The input for sequencing was peripheral blood, taken after pregnancy. The CDR3: CASSLVSSGIGYTF. The CDR3 DNA follows: TGTGCCAGCAGCTTAGTATCGTCAGGGATCGGCTACACCTTC.